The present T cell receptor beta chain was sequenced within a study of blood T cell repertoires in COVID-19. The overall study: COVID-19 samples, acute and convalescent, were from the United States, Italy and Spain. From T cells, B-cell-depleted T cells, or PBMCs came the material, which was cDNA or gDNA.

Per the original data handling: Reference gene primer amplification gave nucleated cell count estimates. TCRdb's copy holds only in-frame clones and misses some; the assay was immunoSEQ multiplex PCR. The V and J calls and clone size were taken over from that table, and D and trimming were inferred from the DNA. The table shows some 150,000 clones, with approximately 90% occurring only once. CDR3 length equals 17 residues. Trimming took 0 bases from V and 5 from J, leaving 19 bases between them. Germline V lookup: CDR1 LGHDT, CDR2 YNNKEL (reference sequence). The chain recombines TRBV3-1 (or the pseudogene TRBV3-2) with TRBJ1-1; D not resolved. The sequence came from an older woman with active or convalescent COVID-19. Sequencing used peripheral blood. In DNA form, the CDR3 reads TGTGCCAGCAGCCAAGAATTCAGTCAGTTTTACAGAACTGAAGCTTTCTTT. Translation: CASSQEFSQFYRTEAFF.